A single T cell receptor (beta chain) is shown here with its context. Other nucleotide sequences from this sample produce the same CDR3. In the naive CD8 group, cells lacked CD45RO and were positively selected for CCR7, so terminally differentiated effector memory CD45RA+ cells were left out. These data belong to a study of shared clonotypes between healthy human individuals. Data came from immunoSEQ multiplex PCR; TCRdb stores just in-frame clones and leaves some out. Among roughly 2 million clones listed, just under 95% were seen once. CDR3 length: 14 amino acids. The V gene end was trimmed by 2 bases and the J gene end by 2 bases; junction bases not matched to a gene: 3. Germline CDR1 and CDR2: MDHEN and SYDVKM.

The sequencing sample was made of naive CD8+ T cells sorted from blood. V usage is TRBV28 and J usage is TRBJ2-7; 7 bases fit TRBD2. This sequence originates from a man aged 18-30 years in good health. The CDR3 reads CASSLTGGTYEQYF. As DNA, the CDR3 is TGTGCCAGCAGTTTAACCGGGGGGACCTACGAGCAGTACTTC.